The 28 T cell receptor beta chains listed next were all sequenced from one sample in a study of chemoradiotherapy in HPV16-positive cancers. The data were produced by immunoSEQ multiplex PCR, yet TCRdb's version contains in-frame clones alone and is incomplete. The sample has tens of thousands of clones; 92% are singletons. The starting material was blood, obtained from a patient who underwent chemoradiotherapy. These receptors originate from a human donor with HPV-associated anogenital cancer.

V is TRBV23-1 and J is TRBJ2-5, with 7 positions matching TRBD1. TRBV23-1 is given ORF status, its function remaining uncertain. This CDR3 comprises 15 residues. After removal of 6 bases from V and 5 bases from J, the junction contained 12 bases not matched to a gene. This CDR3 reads CASSPTGDVQETQYF. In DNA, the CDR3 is TGCGCCAGCAGCCCTACAGGGGACGTCCAGGAGACCCAGTACTTC.

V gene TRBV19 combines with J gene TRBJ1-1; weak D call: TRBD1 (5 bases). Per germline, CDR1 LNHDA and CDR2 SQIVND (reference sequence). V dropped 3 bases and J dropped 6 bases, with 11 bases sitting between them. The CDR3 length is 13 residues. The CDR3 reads CASSIAGYAEAFF. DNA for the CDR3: TGTGCCAGTAGTATCGCAGGGTACGCTGAAGCTTTCTTT.

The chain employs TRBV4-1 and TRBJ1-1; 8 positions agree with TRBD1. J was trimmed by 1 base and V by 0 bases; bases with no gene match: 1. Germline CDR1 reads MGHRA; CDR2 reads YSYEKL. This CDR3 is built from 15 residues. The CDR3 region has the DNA TGCGCCAGCAGCCAAGATACAGGGGGGAACACTGAAGCTTTCTTT. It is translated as CASSQDTGGNTEAFF.

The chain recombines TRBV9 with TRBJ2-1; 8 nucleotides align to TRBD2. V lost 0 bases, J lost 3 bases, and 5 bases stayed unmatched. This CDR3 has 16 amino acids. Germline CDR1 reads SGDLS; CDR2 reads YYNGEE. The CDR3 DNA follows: TGTGCCAGCAGCGTAGAACCGGGACTAGACTACAATGAGCAGTTCTTC. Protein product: CASSVEPGLDYNEQFF. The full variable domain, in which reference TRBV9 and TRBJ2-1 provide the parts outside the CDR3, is DSGVTQTPKHLITATGQRVTLRCSPRSGDLSVYWYQQSLDQGLQFLIQYYNGEERAKGNILERFSAQQFPDLHSELNLSSLELGDSALYFCASSVEPGLDYNEQFFGPGTRLTVL.

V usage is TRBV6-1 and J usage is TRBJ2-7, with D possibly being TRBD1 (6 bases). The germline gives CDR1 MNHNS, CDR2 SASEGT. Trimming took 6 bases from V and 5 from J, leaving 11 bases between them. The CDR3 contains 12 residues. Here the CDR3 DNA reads TGTGCCAGCAGGGGGGCACGAGACGAGCAGTACTTC. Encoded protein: CASRGARDEQYF.

The CDR3 DNA is TGTGCCACCAGCACCAGGACAGGGCTCTCCTACGAGCAGTACTTC. Its translation: CATSTRTGLSYEQYF. This chain joins TRBV15 and TRBJ2-7; 8 positions agree with TRBD1. V dropped 4 bases and J dropped 0; count of bases not matched to a gene: 5. CDR3 length: 15 residues. The germline CDR1 and CDR2 sequences are LNHNV and YYDKDF (reference sequence).

This chain's CDR3 is CASATRGGEKLFF. CDR3 DNA sequence: TGTGCCAGCGCGACGCGGGGCGGTGAAAAACTGTTTTTT. V is TRBV5-6 and J is TRBJ1-4, with TRBD1 as a possible D gene (5 bases). CDR1 is SGHDT, CDR2 YYEEEE, per germline. Trimming pared 7 bases from V and 7 bases from J, leaving 14 bases between. This CDR3 is built from 13 residues.

The CDR3 is CASSGGRVGQPQHF. The CDR3 DNA sequence: TGTGCCAGCAGCGGTGGGAGGGTCGGCCAGCCCCAGCATTTT. V gene TRBV2 combines with J gene TRBJ1-5; the D is unclear. This CDR3 contains 14 residues. V was trimmed by 6 bases and J by 7 bases, leaving 16 bases between them. Germline CDR1 and CDR2: SNHLY and FYNNEI.

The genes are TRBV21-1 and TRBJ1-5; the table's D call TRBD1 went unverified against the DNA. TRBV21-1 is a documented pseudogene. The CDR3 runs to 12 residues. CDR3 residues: CASGPSNQPQHF. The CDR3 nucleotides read TGTGCCAGCGGCCCGTCCAATCAGCCCCAGCATTTT.

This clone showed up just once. The CDR3 DNA reads as TGTGCCAGCTTGGGACAGGGCTTCGGGGAGACCCAGTACTTC. This codes for CASLGQGFGETQYF. The chain employs TRBV2 and TRBJ2-5; 9 nucleotides agree with TRBD1. The CDR3 is 14 residues long. Losses at the gene ends were 8 bases for V and 5 bases for J; bases not matched to a gene: 9. Germline loops: CDR1 SNHLY, CDR2 FYNNEI.

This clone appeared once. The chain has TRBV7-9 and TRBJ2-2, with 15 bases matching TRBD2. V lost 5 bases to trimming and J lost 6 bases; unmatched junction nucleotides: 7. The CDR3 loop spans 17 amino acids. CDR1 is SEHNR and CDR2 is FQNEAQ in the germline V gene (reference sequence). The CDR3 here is CASSRGTSGRSPGELFF. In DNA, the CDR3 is TGTGCCAGCAGCCGAGGGACTAGCGGGAGGAGCCCCGGGGAGCTGTTTTTT.

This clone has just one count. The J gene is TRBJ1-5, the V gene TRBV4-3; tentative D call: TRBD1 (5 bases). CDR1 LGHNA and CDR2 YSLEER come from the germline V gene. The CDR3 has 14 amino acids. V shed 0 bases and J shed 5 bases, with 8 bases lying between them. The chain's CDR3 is CASSQEGGDQPQHF. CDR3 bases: TGCGCCAGCAGCCAAGAGGGGGGGGATCAGCCCCAGCATTTT.

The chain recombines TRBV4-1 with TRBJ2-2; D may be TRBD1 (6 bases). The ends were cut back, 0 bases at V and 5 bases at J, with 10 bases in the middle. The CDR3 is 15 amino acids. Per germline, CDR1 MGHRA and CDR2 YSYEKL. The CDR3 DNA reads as TGCGCCAGCAGCCAAGAGACAGGCCGGACCGGGGAGCTGTTTTTT. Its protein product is CASSQETGRTGELFF.

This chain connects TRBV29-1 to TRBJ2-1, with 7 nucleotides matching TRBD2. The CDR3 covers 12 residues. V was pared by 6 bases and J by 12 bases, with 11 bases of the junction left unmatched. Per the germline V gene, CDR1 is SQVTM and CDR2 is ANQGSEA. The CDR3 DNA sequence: TGCAGCGTCGAGTGGGCGGGGGTAGGGCAGTTCTTC. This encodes CSVEWAGVGQFF.

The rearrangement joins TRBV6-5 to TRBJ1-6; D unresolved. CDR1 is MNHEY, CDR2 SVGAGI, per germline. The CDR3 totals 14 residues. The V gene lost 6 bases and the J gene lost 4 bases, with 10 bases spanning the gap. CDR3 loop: CASRTRRYNSPLHF. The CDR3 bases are TGTGCCAGCAGAACCCGGAGGTATAATTCACCCCTCCACTTT.

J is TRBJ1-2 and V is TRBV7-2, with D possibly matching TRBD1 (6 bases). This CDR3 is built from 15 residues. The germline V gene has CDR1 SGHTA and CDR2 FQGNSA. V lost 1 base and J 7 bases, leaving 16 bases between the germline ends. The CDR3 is CASSLERGTPAGYTF. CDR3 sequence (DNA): TGTGCCAGCAGCTTAGAAAGGGGGACCCCGGCTGGCTACACCTTC. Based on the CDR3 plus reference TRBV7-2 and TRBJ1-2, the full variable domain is GAGVSQSPSNKVTEKGKDVELRCDPISGHTALYWYRQSLGQGLEFLIYFQGNSAPDKSGLPSDRFSAERTGGSVSTLTIQRTQQEDSAVYLCASSLERGTPAGYTFGSGTRLTVV.

CDR3 sequence (DNA): TGTGCCAGCAGAACCGCGGGTGCCGGGACTAGCTCCTACGAGCAGTACTTC. Its protein is CASRTAGAGTSSYEQYF. V gene TRBV7-9 combines with J gene TRBJ2-5, with TRBD2 identical over 8 bases. The end of the DNA is better explained by TRBJ2-7, so the J call may be wrong. Per the germline V gene, CDR1 is SEHNR and CDR2 is FQNEAQ (reference sequence). This CDR3 has 17 amino acids.

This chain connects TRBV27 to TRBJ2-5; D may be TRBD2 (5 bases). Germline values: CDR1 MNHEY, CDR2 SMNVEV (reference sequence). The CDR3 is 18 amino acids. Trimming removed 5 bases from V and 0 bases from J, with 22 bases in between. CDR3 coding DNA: TGTGCCAGCAGTCACCACCGACATTGGAGGCTCTACCAAGAGACCCAGTACTTC. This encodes CASSHHRHWRLYQETQYF.

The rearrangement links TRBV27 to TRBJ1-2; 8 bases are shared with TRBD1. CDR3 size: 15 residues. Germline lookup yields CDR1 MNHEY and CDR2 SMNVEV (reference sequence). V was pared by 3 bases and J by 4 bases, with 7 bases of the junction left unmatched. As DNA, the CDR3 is TGTGCCAGCAGTTTCACGGACAGGGTGGCCTATGGCTACACCTTC. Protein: CASSFTDRVAYGYTF.

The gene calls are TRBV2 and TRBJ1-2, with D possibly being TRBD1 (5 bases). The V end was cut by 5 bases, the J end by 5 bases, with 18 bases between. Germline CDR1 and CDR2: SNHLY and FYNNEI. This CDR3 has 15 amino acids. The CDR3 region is CASSPGVAGPYGYTF. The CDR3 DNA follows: TGTGCCAGCAGTCCTGGGGTGGCGGGGCCTTATGGCTACACCTTC.

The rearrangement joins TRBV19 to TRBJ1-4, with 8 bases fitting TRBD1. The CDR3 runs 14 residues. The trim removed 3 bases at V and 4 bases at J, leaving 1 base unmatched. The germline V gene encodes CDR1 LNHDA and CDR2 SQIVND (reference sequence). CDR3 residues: CASSMGQVNEKLFF. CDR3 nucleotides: TGTGCCAGTAGTATGGGACAGGTTAATGAAAAACTGTTTTTT.

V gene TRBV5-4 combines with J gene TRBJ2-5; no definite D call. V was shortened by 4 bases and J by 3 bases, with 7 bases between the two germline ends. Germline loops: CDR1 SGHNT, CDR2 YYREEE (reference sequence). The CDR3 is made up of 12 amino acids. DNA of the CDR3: TGTGCCAGCAGCAACCAAAAAGAGACCCAGTACTTC. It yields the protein CASSNQKETQYF.

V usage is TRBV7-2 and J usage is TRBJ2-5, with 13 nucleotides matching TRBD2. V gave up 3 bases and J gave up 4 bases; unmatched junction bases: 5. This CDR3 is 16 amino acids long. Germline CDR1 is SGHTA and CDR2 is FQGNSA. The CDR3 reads CASSFPGLAGLETQYF. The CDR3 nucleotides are TGTGCCAGCAGCTTCCCGGGACTAGCGGGGTTAGAGACCCAGTACTTC. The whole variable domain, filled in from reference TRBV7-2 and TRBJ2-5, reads GAGVSQSPSNKVTEKGKDVELRCDPISGHTALYWYRQSLGQGLEFLIYFQGNSAPDKSGLPSDRFSAERTGGSVSTLTIQRTQQEDSAVYLCASSFPGLAGLETQYFGPGTRLLVL.

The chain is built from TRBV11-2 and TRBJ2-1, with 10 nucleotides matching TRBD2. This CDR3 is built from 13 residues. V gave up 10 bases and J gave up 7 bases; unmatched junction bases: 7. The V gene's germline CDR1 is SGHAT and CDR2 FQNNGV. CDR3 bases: TGTGCCACCGAGACACTAGCGGGGAATGAGCAGTTCTTC. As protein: CATETLAGNEQFF.

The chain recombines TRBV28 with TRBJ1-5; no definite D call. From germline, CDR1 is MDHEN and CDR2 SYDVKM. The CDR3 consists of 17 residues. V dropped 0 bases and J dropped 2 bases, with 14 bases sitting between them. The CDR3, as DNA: TGTGCCAGCAGTTTATGGTCCGGCAGATCGCGCAATCAGCCCCAGCATTTT. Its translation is CASSLWSGRSRNQPQHF.

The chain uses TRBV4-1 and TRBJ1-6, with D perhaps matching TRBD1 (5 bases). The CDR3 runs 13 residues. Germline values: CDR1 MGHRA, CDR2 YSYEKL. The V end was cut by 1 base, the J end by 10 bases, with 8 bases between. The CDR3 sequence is CASSQVGGSPLHF. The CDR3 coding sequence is TGCGCCAGCAGCCAAGTTGGGGGGTCACCCCTCCACTTT.

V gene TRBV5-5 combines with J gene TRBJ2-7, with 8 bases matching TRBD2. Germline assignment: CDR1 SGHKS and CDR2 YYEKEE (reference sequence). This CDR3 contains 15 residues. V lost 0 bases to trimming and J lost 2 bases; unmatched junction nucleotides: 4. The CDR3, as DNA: TGTGCCAGCAGCTTGGAACGGGGGGGGGCCTACGAGCAGTACTTC. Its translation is CASSLERGGAYEQYF.

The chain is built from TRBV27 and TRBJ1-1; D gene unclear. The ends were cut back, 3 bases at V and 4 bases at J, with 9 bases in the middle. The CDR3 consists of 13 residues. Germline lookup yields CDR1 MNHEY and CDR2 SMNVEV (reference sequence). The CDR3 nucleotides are TGTGCCAGCAGTTTGAGAGGGTCCACTGAAGCTTTCTTT. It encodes CASSLRGSTEAFF.